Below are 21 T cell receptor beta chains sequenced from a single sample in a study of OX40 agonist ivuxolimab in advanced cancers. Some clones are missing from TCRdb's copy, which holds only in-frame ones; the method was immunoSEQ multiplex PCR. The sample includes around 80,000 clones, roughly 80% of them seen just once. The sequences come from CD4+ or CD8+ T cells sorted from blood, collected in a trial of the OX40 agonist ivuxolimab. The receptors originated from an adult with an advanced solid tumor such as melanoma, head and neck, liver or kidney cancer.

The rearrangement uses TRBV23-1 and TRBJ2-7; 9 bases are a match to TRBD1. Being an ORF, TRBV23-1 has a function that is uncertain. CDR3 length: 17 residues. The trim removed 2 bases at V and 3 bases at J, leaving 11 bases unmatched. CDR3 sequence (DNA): TGCGCCAGCAGTCAACCCCTGGGGACAGGGCTGAGCTACGAGCAGTACGTC. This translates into CASSQPLGTGLSYEQYV.

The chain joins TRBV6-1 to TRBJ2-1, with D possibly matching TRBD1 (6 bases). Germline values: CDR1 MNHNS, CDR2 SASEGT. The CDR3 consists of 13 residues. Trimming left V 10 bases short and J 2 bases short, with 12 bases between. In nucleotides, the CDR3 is TGTGCCACCTGGTGGGGGCCCTACAATGAGCAGTTCTTC. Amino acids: CATWWGPYNEQFF.

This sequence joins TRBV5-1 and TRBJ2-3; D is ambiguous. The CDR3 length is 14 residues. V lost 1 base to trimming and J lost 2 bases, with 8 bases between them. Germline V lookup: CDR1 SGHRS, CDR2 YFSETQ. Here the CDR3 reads CASSLRVPTDTQYF. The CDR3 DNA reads TGCGCCAGCAGCTTGAGGGTGCCCACAGATACGCAGTATTTT.

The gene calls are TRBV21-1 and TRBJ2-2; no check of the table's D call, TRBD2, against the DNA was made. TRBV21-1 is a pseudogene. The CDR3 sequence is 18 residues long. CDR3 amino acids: CASSNVLTGGPIAGELFF. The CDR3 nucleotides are TGTGCCAGCAGCAATGTCCTGACGGGAGGGCCGATCGCCGGGGAGCTGTTTTTT.

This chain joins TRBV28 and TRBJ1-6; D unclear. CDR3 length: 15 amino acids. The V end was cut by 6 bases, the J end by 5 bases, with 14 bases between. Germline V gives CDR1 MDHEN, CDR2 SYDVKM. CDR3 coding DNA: TGTGCCAGCAGCCTCGACGGGTCAGATAATTCACCCCTCCACTTT. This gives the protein CASSLDGSDNSPLHF.

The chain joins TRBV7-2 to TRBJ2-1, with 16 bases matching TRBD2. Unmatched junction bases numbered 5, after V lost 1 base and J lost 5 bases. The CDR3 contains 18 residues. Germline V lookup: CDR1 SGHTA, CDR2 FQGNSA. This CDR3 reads CASSLGLGLAGGDNEQFF. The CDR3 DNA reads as TGTGCCAGCAGCTTAGGGCTGGGACTAGCGGGAGGGGACAATGAGCAGTTCTTC.

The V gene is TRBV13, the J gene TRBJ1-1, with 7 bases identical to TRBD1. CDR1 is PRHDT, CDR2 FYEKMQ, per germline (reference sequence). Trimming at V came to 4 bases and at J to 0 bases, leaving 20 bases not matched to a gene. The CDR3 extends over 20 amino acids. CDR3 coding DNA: TGTGCCAGCAGCTCGAGGGGGGGATACAGGGGTGGAAGGATGAACACTGAAGCTTTCTTT. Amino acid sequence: CASSSRGGYRGGRMNTEAFF.

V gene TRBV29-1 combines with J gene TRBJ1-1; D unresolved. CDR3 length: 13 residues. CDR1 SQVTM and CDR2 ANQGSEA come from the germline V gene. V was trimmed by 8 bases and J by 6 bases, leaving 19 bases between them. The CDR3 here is CSTHKRAEPEAFF. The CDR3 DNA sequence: TGCAGCACTCATAAACGGGCGGAGCCTGAAGCTTTCTTT.

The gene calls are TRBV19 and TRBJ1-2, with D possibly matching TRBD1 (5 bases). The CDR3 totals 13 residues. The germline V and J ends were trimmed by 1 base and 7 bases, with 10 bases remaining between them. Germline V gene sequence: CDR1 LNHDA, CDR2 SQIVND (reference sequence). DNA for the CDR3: TGTGCCAGTAGTATAGCGAGTACAGGTGGCTACACCTTC. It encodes CASSIASTGGYTF. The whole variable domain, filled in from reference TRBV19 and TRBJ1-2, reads DGGITQSPKYLFRKEGQNVTLSCEQNLNHDAMYWYRQDPGQGLRLIYYSQIVNDFQKGDIAEGYSVSREKKESFPLTVTSAQKNPTAFYLCASSIASTGGYTFGSGTRLTVV.

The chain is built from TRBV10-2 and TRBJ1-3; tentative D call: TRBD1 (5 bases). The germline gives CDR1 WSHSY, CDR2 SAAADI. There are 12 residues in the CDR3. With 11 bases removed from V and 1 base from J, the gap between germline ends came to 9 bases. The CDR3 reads CASRGSGNTIYF. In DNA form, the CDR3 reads TGCGCCTCACGGGGGTCTGGAAACACCATATATTTT.

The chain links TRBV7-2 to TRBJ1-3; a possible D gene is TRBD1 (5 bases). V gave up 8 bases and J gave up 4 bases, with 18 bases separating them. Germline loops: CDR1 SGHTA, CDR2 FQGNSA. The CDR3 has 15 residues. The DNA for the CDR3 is TGTGCCAGCCAAAGGGGCGGGGCGCGAGGAAACACCATATATTTT. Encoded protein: CASQRGGARGNTIYF.

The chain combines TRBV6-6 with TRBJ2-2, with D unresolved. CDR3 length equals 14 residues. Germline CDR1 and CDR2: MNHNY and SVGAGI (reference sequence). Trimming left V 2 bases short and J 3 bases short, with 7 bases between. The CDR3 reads CASSYRVDTGELFF. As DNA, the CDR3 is TGTGCCAGCAGTTACAGGGTGGACACCGGGGAGCTGTTTTTT.

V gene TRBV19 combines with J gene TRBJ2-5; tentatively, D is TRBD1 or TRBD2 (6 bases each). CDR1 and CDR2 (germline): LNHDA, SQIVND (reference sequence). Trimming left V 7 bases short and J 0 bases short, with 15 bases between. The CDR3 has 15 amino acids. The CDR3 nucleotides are TGTGCCAGTAAGGTGGGGGGCCTGTACCAAGAGACCCAGTACTTC. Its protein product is CASKVGGLYQETQYF.

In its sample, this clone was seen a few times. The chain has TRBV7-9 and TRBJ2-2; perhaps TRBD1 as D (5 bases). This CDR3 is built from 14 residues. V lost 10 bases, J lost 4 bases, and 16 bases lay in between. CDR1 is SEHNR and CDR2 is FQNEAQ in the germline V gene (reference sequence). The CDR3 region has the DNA TGTGCCACCCCTCGTAGGGGAATCACCGGGGAGCTGTTTTTT. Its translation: CATPRRGITGELFF.

CDR3: CASSPRVRRGALRGSYNEQFF. Written as DNA, the CDR3 is TGTGCCAGCAGTCCCAGGGTGAGGCGGGGGGCCCTCCGGGGGTCCTACAATGAGCAGTTCTTC. This chain uses TRBV28 with TRBJ2-1; the match to TRBD2 covers 8 bases. This CDR3 region has 21 residues. V was clipped by 5 bases and J by 1 base; unmatched bases: 22. Germline V gives CDR1 MDHEN, CDR2 SYDVKM.

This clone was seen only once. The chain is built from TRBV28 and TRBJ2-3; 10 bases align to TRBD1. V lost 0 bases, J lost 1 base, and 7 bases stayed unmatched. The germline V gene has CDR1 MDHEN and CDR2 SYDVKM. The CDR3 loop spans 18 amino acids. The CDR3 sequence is CASSLWDRGTYGTDTQYF. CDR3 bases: TGTGCCAGCAGTTTATGGGACAGGGGGACCTATGGCACAGATACGCAGTATTTT.

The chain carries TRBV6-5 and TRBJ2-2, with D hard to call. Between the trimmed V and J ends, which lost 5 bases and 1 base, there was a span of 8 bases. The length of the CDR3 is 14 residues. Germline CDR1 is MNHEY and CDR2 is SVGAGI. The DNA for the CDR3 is TGTGCCAGCAGTCGATCTGGGAACACCGGGGAGCTGTTTTTT. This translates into CASSRSGNTGELFF.

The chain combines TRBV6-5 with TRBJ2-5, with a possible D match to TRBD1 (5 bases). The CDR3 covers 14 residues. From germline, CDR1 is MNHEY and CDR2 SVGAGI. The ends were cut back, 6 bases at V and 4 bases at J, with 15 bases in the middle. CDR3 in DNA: TGTGCCAGCAGCGCAGGGCACCAGGGAGAGACCCAGTACTTC. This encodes CASSAGHQGETQYF.

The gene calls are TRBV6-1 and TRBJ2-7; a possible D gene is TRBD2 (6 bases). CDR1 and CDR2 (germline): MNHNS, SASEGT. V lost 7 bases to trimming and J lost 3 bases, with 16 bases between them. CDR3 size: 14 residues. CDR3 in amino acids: CASTPGGLDYEQYV. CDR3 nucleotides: TGTGCCAGCACCCCCGGGGGTTTGGACTACGAGCAGTACGTC.

The CDR3 sequence is CASSFSAGSGNTIYF. DNA of the CDR3: TGTGCCAGCAGTTTTTCAGCAGGTTCTGGAAACACCATATATTTT. The chain employs TRBV27 and TRBJ1-3; D is unclear. This CDR3 is built from 15 residues. CDR1 is MNHEY, CDR2 SMNVEV, per germline (reference sequence). The V and J ends lost 3 bases and 1 base respectively, with 10 bases between them.

CDR3 in DNA: TGTGCCAGCAGCTTATATCCAGGTGGCCGAGAGACCCAGTACTTC. Translated, it gives CASSLYPGGRETQYF. The chain couples TRBV7-9 to TRBJ2-5; D remains unclear. The germline V gene has CDR1 SEHNR and CDR2 FQNEAQ (reference sequence). The V gene lost 2 bases and the J gene lost 4 bases, with 14 bases spanning the gap. The length of the CDR3 is 15 residues.